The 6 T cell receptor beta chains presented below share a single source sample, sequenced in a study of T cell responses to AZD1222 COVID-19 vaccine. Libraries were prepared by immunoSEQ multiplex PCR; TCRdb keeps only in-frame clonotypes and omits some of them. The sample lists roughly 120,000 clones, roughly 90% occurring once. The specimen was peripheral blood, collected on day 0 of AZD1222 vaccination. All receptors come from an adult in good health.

The CDR3 here is CASSELTGASNQPQHF. For the CDR3, the DNA is TGTGCCAGTAGTGAATTAACAGGGGCGAGCAATCAGCCCCAGCATTTT. The chain uses TRBV19 and TRBJ1-5; TRBD1 matches 7 bases. This CDR3 is built from 16 residues. Germline-derived CDR1 and CDR2 are LNHDA and SQIVND (reference sequence). The J segment lost 1 base and the V segment lost 5 bases, leaving 8 bases of the junction unmatched.

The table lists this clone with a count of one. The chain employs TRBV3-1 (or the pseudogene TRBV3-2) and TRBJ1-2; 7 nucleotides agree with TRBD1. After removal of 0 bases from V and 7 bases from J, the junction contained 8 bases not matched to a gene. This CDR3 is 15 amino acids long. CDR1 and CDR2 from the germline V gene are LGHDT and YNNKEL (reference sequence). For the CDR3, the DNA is TGTGCCAGCAGCCAAGAAACAGGGGACGTCGGTGGCTACACCTTC. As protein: CASSQETGDVGGYTF.

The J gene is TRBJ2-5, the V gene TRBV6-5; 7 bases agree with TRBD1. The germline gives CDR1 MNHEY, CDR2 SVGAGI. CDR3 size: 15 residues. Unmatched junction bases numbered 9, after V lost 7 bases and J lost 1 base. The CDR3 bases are TGTGCCAGCACCATGACGGGGACAGCCCAAGAGACCCAGTACTTC. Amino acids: CASTMTGTAQETQYF.

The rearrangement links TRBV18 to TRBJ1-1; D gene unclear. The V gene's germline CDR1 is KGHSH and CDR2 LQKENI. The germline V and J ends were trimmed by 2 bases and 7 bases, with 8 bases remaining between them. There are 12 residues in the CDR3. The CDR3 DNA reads TGTGCCAGCTCACCATCCCTGAGTGAAGCTTTCTTT. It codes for CASSPSLSEAFF.

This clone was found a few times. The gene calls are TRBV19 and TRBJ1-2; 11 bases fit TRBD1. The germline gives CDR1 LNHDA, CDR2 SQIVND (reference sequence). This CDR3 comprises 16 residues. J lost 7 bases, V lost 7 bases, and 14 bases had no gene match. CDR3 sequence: CASTSGTGGVVRGYTF. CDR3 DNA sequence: TGTGCCAGTACCAGCGGGACAGGGGGTGTAGTTCGTGGCTACACCTTC.

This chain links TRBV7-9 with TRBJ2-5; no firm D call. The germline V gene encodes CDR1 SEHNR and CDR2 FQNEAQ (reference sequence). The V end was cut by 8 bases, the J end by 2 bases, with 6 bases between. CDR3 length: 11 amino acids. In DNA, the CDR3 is TGTGCCAGCGGCGGACAAGAGACCCAGTACTTC. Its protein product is CASGGQETQYF. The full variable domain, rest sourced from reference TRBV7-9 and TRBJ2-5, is DTGVSQNPRHKITKRGQNVTFRCDPISEHNRLYWYRQTLGQGPEFLTYFQNEAQLEKSRLLSDRFSAERPKGSFSTLEIQRTEQGDSAMYLCASGGQETQYFGPGTRLLVL.